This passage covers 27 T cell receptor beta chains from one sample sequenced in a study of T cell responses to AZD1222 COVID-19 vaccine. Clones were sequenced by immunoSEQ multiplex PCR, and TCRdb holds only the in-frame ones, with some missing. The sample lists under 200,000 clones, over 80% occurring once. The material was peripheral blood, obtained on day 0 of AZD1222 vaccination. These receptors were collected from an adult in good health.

CDR3 amino acids: CASSFAIRDEAFF. CDR3 coding DNA: TGCGCCAGCAGCTTTGCCATTAGGGATGAAGCTTTCTTT. V is TRBV5-1 and J is TRBJ1-1; D not certain. V shed 2 bases and J shed 7 bases, with 12 bases lying between them. CDR1 SGHRS and CDR2 YFSETQ come from the germline V gene. The CDR3 consists of 13 residues. Full variable domain (outside the CDR3, taken from reference TRBV5-1 and TRBJ1-1): KAGVTQTPRYLIKTRGQQVTLSCSPISGHRSVSWYQQTPGQGLQFLFEYFSETQRNKGNFPGRFSGRQFSNSRSEMNVSTLELGDSALYLCASSFAIRDEAFFGQGTRLTVV.

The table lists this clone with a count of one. CDR3 sequence (DNA): TGTGCCAGCAGTTTAATCGCAGACCTTGGAGAGTACAATGAGCAGTTCTTC. Its translation: CASSLIADLGEYNEQFF. This sequence joins TRBV27 and TRBJ2-1; D remains ambiguous. V was cut by 2 bases and J by 4 bases, with 18 bases left in between. The CDR3 spans 17 residues. Per the germline V gene, CDR1 is MNHEY and CDR2 is SMNVEV (reference sequence).

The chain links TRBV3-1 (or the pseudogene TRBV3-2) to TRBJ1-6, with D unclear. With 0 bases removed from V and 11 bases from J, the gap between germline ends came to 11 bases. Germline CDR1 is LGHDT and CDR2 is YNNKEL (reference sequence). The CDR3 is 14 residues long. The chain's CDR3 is CASSQERVETPLHF. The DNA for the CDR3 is TGTGCCAGCAGCCAAGAGAGGGTAGAAACACCCCTCCACTTT.

The CDR3 DNA reads TGCGCCAGCAGCTTGGGCGAGCCTTGGGGGGGCGACTCCCTCTATGGCTACACCTTC. This codes for CASSLGEPWGGDSLYGYTF. This chain joins TRBV5-1 and TRBJ1-2, with a possible D match to TRBD1 (6 bases). Germline V gives CDR1 SGHRS, CDR2 YFSETQ. This CDR3 comprises 19 residues. V gave up 0 bases and J gave up 4 bases, with 25 bases separating them. Combining the CDR3 with reference TRBV5-1 and TRBJ1-2 gives the whole variable domain KAGVTQTPRYLIKTRGQQVTLSCSPISGHRSVSWYQQTPGQGLQFLFEYFSETQRNKGNFPGRFSGRQFSNSRSEMNVSTLELGDSALYLCASSLGEPWGGDSLYGYTFGSGTRLTVV.

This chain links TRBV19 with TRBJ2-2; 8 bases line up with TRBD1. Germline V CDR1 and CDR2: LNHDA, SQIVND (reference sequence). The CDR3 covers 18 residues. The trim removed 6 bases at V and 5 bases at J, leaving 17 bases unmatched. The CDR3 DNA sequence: TGTGCCAGTAGCCCGGACAGGGTCGCCGCTTCATGGACCGGGGAGCTGTTTTTT. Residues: CASSPDRVAASWTGELFF.

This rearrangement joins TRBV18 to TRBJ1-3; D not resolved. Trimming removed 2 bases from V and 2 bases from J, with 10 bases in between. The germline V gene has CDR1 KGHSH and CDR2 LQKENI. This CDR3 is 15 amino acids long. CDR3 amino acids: CASSPSGSTGNTIYF. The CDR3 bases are TGTGCCAGCTCACCATCGGGCAGCACTGGAAACACCATATATTTT.

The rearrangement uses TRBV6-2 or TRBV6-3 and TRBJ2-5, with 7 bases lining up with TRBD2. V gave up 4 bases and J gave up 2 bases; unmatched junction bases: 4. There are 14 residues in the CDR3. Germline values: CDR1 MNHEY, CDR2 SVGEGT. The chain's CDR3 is CASSSMGGQETQYF. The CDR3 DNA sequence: TGTGCCAGCAGTTCTATGGGAGGGCAAGAGACCCAGTACTTC.

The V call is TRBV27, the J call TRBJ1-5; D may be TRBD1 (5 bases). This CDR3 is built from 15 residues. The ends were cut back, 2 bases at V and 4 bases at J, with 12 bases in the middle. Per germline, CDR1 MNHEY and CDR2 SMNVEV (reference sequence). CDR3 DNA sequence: TGTGCCAGCAGTTTAAGTTACGCAGGGAATCAGCCCCAGCATTTT. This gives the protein CASSLSYAGNQPQHF.

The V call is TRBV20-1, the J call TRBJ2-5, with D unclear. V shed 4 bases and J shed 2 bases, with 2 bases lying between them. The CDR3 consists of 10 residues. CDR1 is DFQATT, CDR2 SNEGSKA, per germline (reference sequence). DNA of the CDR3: TGCAGTGCTATACAAGAGACCCAGTACTTC. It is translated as CSAIQETQYF.

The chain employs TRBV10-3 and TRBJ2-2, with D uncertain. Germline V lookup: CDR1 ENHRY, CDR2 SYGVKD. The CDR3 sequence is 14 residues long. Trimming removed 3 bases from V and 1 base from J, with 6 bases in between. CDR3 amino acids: CAISELENTGELFF. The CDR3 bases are TGTGCCATCAGTGAACTCGAGAACACCGGGGAGCTGTTTTTT.

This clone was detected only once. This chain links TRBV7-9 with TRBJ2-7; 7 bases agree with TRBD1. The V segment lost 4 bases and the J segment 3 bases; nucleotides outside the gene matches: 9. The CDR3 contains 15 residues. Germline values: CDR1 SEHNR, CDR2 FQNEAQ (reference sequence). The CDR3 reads CASSSDRQLGYEQYF. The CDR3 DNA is TGTGCCAGCAGCTCGGACAGGCAGTTGGGCTACGAGCAGTACTTC. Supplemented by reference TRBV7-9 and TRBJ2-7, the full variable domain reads DTGVSQNPRHKITKRGQNVTFRCDPISEHNRLYWYRQTLGQGPEFLTYFQNEAQLEKSRLLSDRFSAERPKGSFSTLEIQRTEQGDSAMYLCASSSDRQLGYEQYFGPGTRLTVT.

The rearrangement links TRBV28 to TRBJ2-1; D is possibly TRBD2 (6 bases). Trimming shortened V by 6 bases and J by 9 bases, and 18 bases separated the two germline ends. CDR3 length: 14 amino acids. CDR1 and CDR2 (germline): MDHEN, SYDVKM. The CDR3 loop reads CASRTSGSAGEQFF. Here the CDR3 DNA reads TGTGCCAGCAGAACTTCCGGGTCAGCGGGTGAGCAGTTCTTC.

The CDR3 reads CASSPYGGRLNTEAFF. In nucleotides, the CDR3 is TGTGCCAGCAGCCCATACGGGGGGCGACTGAACACTGAAGCTTTCTTT. The rearrangement uses TRBV7-9 and TRBJ1-1; perhaps TRBD1 as D (6 bases). This CDR3 region has 16 residues. The germline V gene encodes CDR1 SEHNR and CDR2 FQNEAQ (reference sequence). Trimming cost V 5 bases and J 0 bases, with 16 bases left between them.

CDR3 in DNA: TGTGCTAGTGGTCCCGGGACAGGGGTTAATCAGCCCCAGCATTTT. This codes for CASGPGTGVNQPQHF. The chain couples TRBV12-5 to TRBJ1-5, with 10 bases fitting TRBD1. This CDR3 region has 15 residues. The V segment lost 5 bases and the J segment 4 bases; nucleotides outside the gene matches: 5. Germline values: CDR1 LGHNT, CDR2 FRNRAP.

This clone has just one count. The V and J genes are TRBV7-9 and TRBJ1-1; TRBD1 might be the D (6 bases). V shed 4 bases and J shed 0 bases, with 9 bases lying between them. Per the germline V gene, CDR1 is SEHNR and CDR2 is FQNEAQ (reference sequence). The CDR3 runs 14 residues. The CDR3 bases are TGTGCCAGCAGCTCAGGGACACTGAACACTGAAGCTTTCTTT. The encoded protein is CASSSGTLNTEAFF.

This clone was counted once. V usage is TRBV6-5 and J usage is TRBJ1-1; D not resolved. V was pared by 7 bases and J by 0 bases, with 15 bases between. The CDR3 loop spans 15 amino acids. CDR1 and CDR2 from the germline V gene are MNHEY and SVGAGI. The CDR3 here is CASKTIATLNTEAFF. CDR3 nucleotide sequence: TGTGCCAGCAAAACAATCGCGACACTGAACACTGAAGCTTTCTTT.

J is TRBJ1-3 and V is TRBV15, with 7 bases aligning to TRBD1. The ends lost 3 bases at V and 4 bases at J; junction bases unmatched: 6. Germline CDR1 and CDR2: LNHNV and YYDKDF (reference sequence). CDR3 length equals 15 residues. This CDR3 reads CATSSRQGPGNTIYF. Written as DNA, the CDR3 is TGTGCCACCAGCAGCCGACAGGGACCCGGAAACACCATATATTTT.

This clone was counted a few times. In nucleotides, the CDR3 is TGTGCCAGCAGCCTTAACCGGCGAAAACTGTTTTTT. Translating gives CASSLNRRKLFF. The chain joins TRBV12-3 or TRBV12-4 to TRBJ1-4; D gene ambiguous. The length of the CDR3 is 12 residues. Trimming took 6 bases from V and 10 from J, leaving 12 bases between them.

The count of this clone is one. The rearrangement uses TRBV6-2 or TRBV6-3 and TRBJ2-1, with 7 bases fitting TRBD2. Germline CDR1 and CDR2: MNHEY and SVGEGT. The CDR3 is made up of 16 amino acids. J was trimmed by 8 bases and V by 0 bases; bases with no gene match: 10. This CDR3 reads CASSYSHPGLPYEQFF. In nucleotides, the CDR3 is TGTGCCAGCAGTTACTCTCATCCGGGACTACCTTATGAGCAGTTCTTC.

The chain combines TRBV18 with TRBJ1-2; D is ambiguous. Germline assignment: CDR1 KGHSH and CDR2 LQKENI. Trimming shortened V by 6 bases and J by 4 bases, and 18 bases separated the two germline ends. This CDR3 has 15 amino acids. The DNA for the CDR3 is TGTGCCAGCTCGCAGGATCTAAGTGGGAGCTATGGCTACACCTTC. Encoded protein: CASSQDLSGSYGYTF.

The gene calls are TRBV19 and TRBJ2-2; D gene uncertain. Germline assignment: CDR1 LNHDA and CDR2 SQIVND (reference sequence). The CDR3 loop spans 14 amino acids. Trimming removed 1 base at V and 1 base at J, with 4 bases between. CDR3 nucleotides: TGTGCCAGTAGTATAGCCCGGAACACCGGGGAGCTGTTTTTT. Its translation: CASSIARNTGELFF.

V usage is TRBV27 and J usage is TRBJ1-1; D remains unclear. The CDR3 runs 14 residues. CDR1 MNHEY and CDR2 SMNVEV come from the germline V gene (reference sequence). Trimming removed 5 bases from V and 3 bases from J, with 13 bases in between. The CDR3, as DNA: TGTGCCAGCAGTCCCTACCAGATAGACACTGAAGCTTTCTTT. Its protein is CASSPYQIDTEAFF.

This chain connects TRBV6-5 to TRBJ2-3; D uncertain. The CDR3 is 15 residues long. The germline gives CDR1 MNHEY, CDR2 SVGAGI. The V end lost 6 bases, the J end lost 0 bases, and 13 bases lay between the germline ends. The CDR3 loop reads CASSGPLSSTDTQYF. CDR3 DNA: TGTGCCAGCAGCGGCCCTCTTAGTAGCACAGATACGCAGTATTTT.

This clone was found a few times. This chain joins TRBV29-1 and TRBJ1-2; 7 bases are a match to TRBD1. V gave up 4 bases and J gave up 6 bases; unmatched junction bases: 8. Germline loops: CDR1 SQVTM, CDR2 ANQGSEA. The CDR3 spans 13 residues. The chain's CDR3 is CSVVRTGEDGYTF. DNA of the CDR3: TGCAGCGTTGTAAGAACAGGGGAGGATGGCTACACCTTC.

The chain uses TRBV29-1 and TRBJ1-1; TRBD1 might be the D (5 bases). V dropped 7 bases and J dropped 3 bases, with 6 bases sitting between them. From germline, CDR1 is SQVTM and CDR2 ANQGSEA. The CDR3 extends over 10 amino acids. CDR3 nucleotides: TGCAGCGGGGGGGACACTGAAGCTTTCTTT. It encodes CSGGDTEAFF.

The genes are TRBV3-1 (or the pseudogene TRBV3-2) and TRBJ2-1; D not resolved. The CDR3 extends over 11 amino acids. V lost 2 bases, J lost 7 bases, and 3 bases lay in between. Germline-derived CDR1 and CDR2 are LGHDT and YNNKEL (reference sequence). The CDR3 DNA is TGTGCCAGCAGCCAACGGAATGAGCAGTTCTTC. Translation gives CASSQRNEQFF.

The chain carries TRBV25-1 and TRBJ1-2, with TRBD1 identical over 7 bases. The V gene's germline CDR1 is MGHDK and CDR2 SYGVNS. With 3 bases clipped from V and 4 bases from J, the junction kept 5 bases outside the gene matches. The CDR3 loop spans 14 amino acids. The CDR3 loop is CASSDSGTAYGYTF. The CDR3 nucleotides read TGTGCCAGCAGTGATTCCGGGACAGCCTATGGCTACACCTTC.